The 19 T cell receptor beta chains below were found in one sample sequenced in a study of blood T cell repertoires in COVID-19 (dated by TCRdb to 2018 to 2020). Receptors were amplified or captured by the immunoSEQ multiplex PCR assay. This is the immuneACCESS table as TCRdb keeps it, with only in-frame sequences that have V and J called. A part of the clones is gone; compared with another copy, unresolved V genes explain less than half, and the rest is unexplained. This sample has 190,000 or so clones in its table, and around nine tenths of those were observed once. The top ten clones comprise around 3% of the sample. The material sequenced was peripheral blood. The receptor source for this set is a man between 35 and 55 years old with active or convalescent COVID-19.

The chain employs TRBV19 and TRBJ1-5, with no clear D. Germline V gives CDR1 LNHDA, CDR2 SQIVND (reference sequence). Trimming removed 3 bases at V and 0 bases at J, with 12 bases between. The CDR3 is 16 residues long. CDR3 amino acids: CASSIPSQFSNQPQHF. The CDR3 nucleotides read TGTGCCAGTAGTATCCCTTCTCAGTTTAGCAATCAGCCCCAGCATTTT.

The chain combines TRBV29-1 with TRBJ2-3; D is unclear. This CDR3 is 12 amino acids long. Germline V gives CDR1 SQVTM, CDR2 ANQGSEA. The V gene lost 6 bases and the J gene lost 2 bases, with 9 bases spanning the gap. The CDR3: CSVQSVTDTQYF. In DNA form, the CDR3 reads TGCAGCGTCCAGTCCGTCACAGATACGCAGTATTTT.

V is TRBV6-5 and J is TRBJ2-2, with a weak D call TRBD1 (6 bases). The CDR3 is 13 residues long. V was shortened by 10 bases and J by 2 bases, with 11 bases between the two germline ends. Germline V gene lookup returns CDR1 MNHEY and CDR2 SVGAGI. CDR3 sequence: CATIQGNTGELFF. Written as DNA, the CDR3 is TGTGCCACCATACAGGGAAACACCGGGGAGCTGTTTTTT.

The chain recombines TRBV6-5 with TRBJ1-5; D gene ambiguous. This CDR3 contains 14 residues. The V end lost 7 bases, the J end lost 6 bases, and 16 bases lay between the germline ends. The V gene's germline CDR1 is MNHEY and CDR2 SVGAGI. The CDR3 coding sequence is TGTGCCAGCATTGGCCTTGGGGAGGGTCAGCCCCAGCATTTT. This translates into CASIGLGEGQPQHF.

The chain employs TRBV28 and TRBJ1-4; D not certain. Germline V lookup: CDR1 MDHEN, CDR2 SYDVKM. There are 14 residues in the CDR3. The V end lost 5 bases, the J end lost 7 bases, and 14 bases lay between the germline ends. CDR3 loop: CASSGREIAEKLFF. In DNA, the CDR3 is TGTGCCAGCAGTGGGAGGGAAATCGCTGAAAAACTGTTTTTT.

The V gene is TRBV7-2, the J gene TRBJ1-3; D is undetermined. The V end was cut by 3 bases, the J end by 6 bases, with 15 bases between. CDR1 SGHTA and CDR2 FQGNSA come from the germline V gene. There are 15 residues in the CDR3. The CDR3 DNA follows: TGTGCCAGCAGCTTTTCTTCGAGACACGAAAACACCATATATTTT. Encoded protein: CASSFSSRHENTIYF.

The sample holds one count of this clone. This sequence joins TRBV5-1 and TRBJ2-5; the D is unclear. V gave up 0 bases and J gave up 2 bases, with 17 bases separating them. CDR1 SGHRS and CDR2 YFSETQ come from the germline V gene. The CDR3 runs to 17 residues. The CDR3 nucleotides read TGCGCCAGCAGCTTGGAGCTCTACTCAGGTGTGCAAGAGACCCAGTACTTC. Translation gives CASSLELYSGVQETQYF.

The chain is built from TRBV3-1 (or the pseudogene TRBV3-2) and TRBJ1-6, with D hard to call. This CDR3 has 13 residues. V was trimmed by 2 bases and J by 7 bases, leaving 6 bases between them. Germline CDR1 reads LGHDT; CDR2 reads YNNKEL (reference sequence). The CDR3 spells CASSQTRNSPLHF. CDR3 nucleotide sequence: TGTGCCAGCAGCCAAACGAGAAATTCACCCCTCCACTTT.

The rearrangement links TRBV19 to TRBJ2-2; 8 bases align to TRBD1. The CDR3 runs to 15 residues. With V trimmed by 4 bases and J by 0 bases, 1 base remained unmatched. Germline-derived CDR1 and CDR2 are LNHDA and SQIVND (reference sequence). CDR3 bases: TGTGCCAGTAGTAGGACAGGGACGAACACCGGGGAGCTGTTTTTT. Its protein is CASSRTGTNTGELFF.

The CDR3 bases are TGTGCCAGCAGCTCCGGGGGAACCAATGAGCAGTTCTTC. This encodes CASSSGGTNEQFF. The genes are TRBV11-1 and TRBJ2-1; TRBD2 might be the D (6 bases). The V end was cut by 4 bases, the J end by 6 bases, with 10 bases between. CDR1 and CDR2 from the germline V gene are SGHAT and FQDESV (reference sequence). The CDR3 loop spans 13 amino acids.

The chain is built from TRBV18 and TRBJ2-3; 7 bases agree with TRBD2. Trimming at V came to 3 bases and at J to 0 bases, leaving 9 bases not matched to a gene. The CDR3 has 17 amino acids. CDR1 and CDR2 (germline): KGHSH, LQKENI. The CDR3 here is CASSPRLAAFSTDTQYF. CDR3 nucleotide sequence: TGTGCCAGCTCACCGCGGCTAGCGGCATTTAGCACAGATACGCAGTATTTT.

This clone is medium-sized. This CDR3 is CASSLGDRAYNEQFF. The CDR3 nucleotides are TGTGCCAGCAGCTTGGGGGACAGGGCCTACAATGAGCAGTTCTTC. This rearrangement joins TRBV5-6 to TRBJ2-1, with TRBD1 identical over 9 bases. With V trimmed by 0 bases and J by 2 bases, 0 bases remained unmatched. Germline CDR1 reads SGHDT; CDR2 reads YYEEEE. CDR3 length: 15 residues.

V is TRBV5-1 and J is TRBJ1-1; tentatively, D is TRBD1 (5 bases). V lost 0 bases, J lost 4 bases, and 16 bases lay in between. Germline assignment: CDR1 SGHRS and CDR2 YFSETQ. The CDR3 is 16 residues long. CDR3 protein: CASSLGGSGGTTEAFF. Written as DNA, the CDR3 is TGCGCCAGCAGCTTGGGAGGCTCGGGAGGGACCACTGAAGCTTTCTTT.

The chain carries TRBV5-1 and TRBJ2-3, with 10 bases fitting TRBD2. The V segment lost 4 bases and the J segment 6 bases; nucleotides outside the gene matches: 8. The CDR3 consists of 15 residues. Germline V lookup: CDR1 SGHRS, CDR2 YFSETQ. Here the CDR3 DNA reads TGCGCCAGCAGCGTTCCTAGCGGGGGCCCGGATACGCAGTATTTT. The encoded protein is CASSVPSGGPDTQYF.

The gene calls are TRBV2 and TRBJ2-3, with a weak D call TRBD2 (6 bases). Trimming removed 5 bases at V and 1 base at J, with 13 bases between. CDR1 SNHLY and CDR2 FYNNEI come from the germline V gene. The CDR3 runs to 15 residues. The CDR3 protein is CASSRGIAGTDTQYF. The CDR3 DNA reads TGTGCCAGCAGTCGGGGTATAGCGGGCACAGATACGCAGTATTTT. The variable domain in full, completed from reference TRBV2 and TRBJ2-3, reads EPEVTQTPSHQVTQMGQEVILRCVPISNHLYFYWYRQILGQKVEFLVSFYNNEISEKSEIFDDQFSVERPDGSNFTLKIRSTKLEDSAMYFCASSRGIAGTDTQYFGPGTRLTVL.

The CDR3 loop is CASSSDAPRDYGYTF. The CDR3 DNA reads as TGTGCCAGCAGCTCTGACGCCCCTCGGGACTATGGCTACACCTTC. The genes are TRBV5-4 and TRBJ1-2; unclear D gene. In germline, CDR1 is SGHNT, CDR2 YYREEE (reference sequence). The V gene lost 3 bases and the J gene lost 3 bases, with 15 bases spanning the gap. The CDR3 spans 15 residues.

Regarding this clone: At one end the junction does not follow the germline gene, possibly because of a read error. The chain combines TRBV28 with TRBJ2-3, with a tentative D call TRBD2 (5 bases). The CDR3 sequence is 12 residues long. Germline V gene sequence: CDR1 MDHEN, CDR2 SYDVKM. CDR3 sequence reads: CASSNQPASLSF. CDR3 DNA: TGTGCCAGCAGTAACCAGCCTGCTAGCCTCTCGTTT.

In its sample, this clone was seen once. The rearrangement joins TRBV30 to TRBJ1-6; tentative D call: TRBD1 (5 bases). Germline loops: CDR1 GTSNPN, CDR2 SVGIG (reference sequence). V was pared by 0 bases and J by 14 bases, with 17 bases between. The CDR3 length is 14 residues. The CDR3 spells CAWSVAGKRLTLHF. As DNA, the CDR3 is TGTGCCTGGAGTGTAGCAGGGAAAAGATTGACCCTCCACTTT.

A few counts support this clone. J is TRBJ2-2 and V is TRBV18; the D gene is possibly TRBD2 (6 bases). Trimming left V 3 bases short and J 2 bases short, with 10 bases between. This CDR3 contains 15 residues. Germline V gene lookup returns CDR1 KGHSH and CDR2 LQKENI. The CDR3 DNA reads as TGTGCCAGCTCACCGGTCGGGGGAAACACCGGGGAGCTGTTTTTT. Translating it yields CASSPVGGNTGELFF.